The rows below give T cell receptor beta chains drawn from one sample of a study of neurological immune-mediated disorders. TCRdb re-analysed the 5' RACE reads in MiXCR, keeping a single row per CDR3 protein. The profile shows roughly 80,000 distinct CDR3 sequences, 17% of them singletons. The sequenced material came from PBMCs. The source is a woman aged 40 to 49 in good health. Each CDR3 is given with its conserved first and last residue. A D gene is named only where the DNA matches it firmly. Only some rows state a clone size, as once, few, many or a class for expanded clones.

abundance	d_gene	v_gene	j_gene	CDR3nt	CDR3aa
many	NA	TRBV5-6	TRBJ1-6	TGTGCCAGCAGCTTGGGAGGACAGCTCTATAATTCACCCCTCCACTTT	CASSLGGQLYNSPLHF
many	TRBD2	TRBV5-1	TRBJ2-3	TGCGCCAGCAGCTTGGCCGTGCGGGGGGCTCACACAGATACGCAGTATTTT	CASSLAVRGAHTDTQYF
many	TRBD2	TRBV7-9	TRBJ2-5	TGTGCCAGCAGCTTAGTTGCCCTAGCGGGGGGACAAGAGTTGGCCCAGTACTTC	CASSLVALAGGQELAQYF
many	NA	TRBV7-2	TRBJ1-4	TGTGCCAGCAGCCCCGGGGGGCAGGATAATGAAAAACTGTTTTTT	CASSPGGQDNEKLFF
NA	NA	TRBV20-1	TRBJ1-1	TGCAGTGCTAGACCCCACGACTGGGGGGACACTGAAGCTTTCTTT	CSARPHDWGDTEAFF
many	TRBD2	TRBV5-1	TRBJ2-1	TGCGCCAGCAGCTTTCCCAGAAATGCGGGGGAGAGCTCCTACAATGAGCAGTTCTTC	CASSFPRNAGESSYNEQFF
many	NA	TRBV7-8	TRBJ2-1	TGTGCCAGCAGCAGGAGCAATGAGCAGTTCTTC	CASSRSNEQFF
NA	NA	TRBV9	TRBJ2-2	TGTGCCAGTAGCGTATCAGGAGGCGTGGGCACCCGGGAGCTGTTTTTT	CASSVSGGVGTRELFF
many	NA	TRBV29-1	TRBJ2-1	TGCAGCGCGGTGGAGGCCCATACAGACGATGAGCAGTTCTTC	CSAVEAHTDDEQFF
many	NA	TRBV6-2/TRBV6-3	TRBJ2-3	TGTGCCAGCAGCCTCCCCACAGATACGCAGTATTTT	CASSLPTDTQYF
many	NA	TRBV15	TRBJ1-5	TGTGCCACCAGCAGTTATAATCAGCCCCAGCATTTT	CATSSYNQPQHF
many	NA	TRBV10-3	TRBJ2-5	TGTGCCATCAGTGGCCAAGGGGTTGGGACCCAGTACTTC	CAISGQGVGTQYF
many	TRBD2	TRBV11-3	TRBJ2-5	TGTGCCAGCAGCTTAGGGAGCGGGGAAGAGACCCAGTACTTC	CASSLGSGEETQYF
many	TRBD1	TRBV7-9	TRBJ1-2	TGTGCCAGCAGCTCCTCGGACAGGAATGGCTACACCTTC	CASSSSDRNGYTF
many	NA	TRBV5-1	TRBJ2-2	TGCGCCAGCAGCCCCTTTGGGGGGAACACCGGGGAGCTGTTTTTT	CASSPFGGNTGELFF
many	TRBD2	TRBV24-1	TRBJ2-1	TGTGCCACCAAGGGACTAGCGGGCAATGAGCAGTTCTTC	CATKGLAGNEQFF
many	NA	TRBV12-3/TRBV12-4	TRBJ2-7	TGTGCCAGCAGCTTAACGGTCGGCTACGAGCAGTACTTC	CASSLTVGYEQYF
NA	NA	TRBV30	TRBJ2-7	TGTGCCTGGAGTGTGCAGGTGCGATATTACGAGCAGTACTTC	CAWSVQVRYYEQYF
many	NA	TRBV5-5	TRBJ2-5	TGTGCCAGCAGCTTGGGATCTTTGGGGGGGCGAGAGACCCAGTACTTC	CASSLGSLGGRETQYF
many	TRBD1	TRBV5-1	TRBJ1-1	TGCGCCAGCAGCTTGAGGCCACAGGGGGCAAACGTAGCTGAAGCTTTCTTT	CASSLRPQGANVAEAFF
many	NA	TRBV20-1	TRBJ2-2	TGCAGTGCTAGATTGTACGGGGAGCTGTTTTTT	CSARLYGELFF
many	TRBD1	TRBV7-2	TRBJ1-5	TGTGCCAGCAGCGGCGACAGGGAGGGTAGACAGCCCCAGCATTTT	CASSGDREGRQPQHF
many	NA	TRBV12-3/TRBV12-4	TRBJ2-5	TGTGCCAGCAGTTTCAAAGAGACCCAGTACTTC	CASSFKETQYF
many	NA	TRBV3-1	TRBJ2-2	TGTGCCAGCAGCCAAGGCCGGGAGCTGTTTTTT	CASSQGRELFF
many	NA	TRBV5-6	TRBJ2-1	TGTGCCAGCAGTTTCTTGGGCAATGAGCAGTTCTTC	CASSFLGNEQFF
many	NA	TRBV6-2/TRBV6-3	TRBJ2-2	TGTGCCAGCCTCCCCGGGCAGGGGAACACCGGGGAGCTGTTTTTT	CASLPGQGNTGELFF
NA	NA	TRBV2	TRBJ1-5	TGTGCCAGCACCACTACAGCGGGTCAGCCCCAGCATTTT	CASTTTAGQPQHF
NA	NA	TRBV15	TRBJ1-5	TGTGCCACCAGCCCCCAATGGGGGAATCAGCCCCAGCATTTT	CATSPQWGNQPQHF
many	NA	TRBV25-1	TRBJ2-7	TGTGCCAGCTCCCGGAGTCGTGAAGACGACTACGAGCAGTACTTC	CASSRSREDDYEQYF
many	NA	TRBV5-6	TRBJ2-1	TGTGCCAGCAGCTGGAGACTAGAAGGGTCCCATGAGCAGTTCTTC	CASSWRLEGSHEQFF
many	NA	TRBV7-3	TRBJ2-5	TGTGCCAGCAGCTTAGACTCTGGGCAAGAGACCCAGTACTTC	CASSLDSGQETQYF
many	NA	TRBV4-3	TRBJ2-7	TGCGCCAGCAGCCAAGACAACGGGGGCCGCCCCTACGAGCAGTACTTC	CASSQDNGGRPYEQYF
many	TRBD2	TRBV5-1	TRBJ2-5	TGCGCCAGCAGCTTGGGCGGGGGAATACAAGAGACCCAGTACTTC	CASSLGGGIQETQYF
many	NA	TRBV12-3/TRBV12-4	TRBJ2-4	TGTGCCATCGGGCGGGACGGGAAAAACATTCAGTACTTC	CAIGRDGKNIQYF
many	TRBD1	TRBV28	TRBJ2-2	TGTGCCAGCAGTAGGAGGGACAGGGGGGAGCTGTTTTTT	CASSRRDRGELFF
many	TRBD2	TRBV6-2/TRBV6-3	TRBJ2-3	TGTGCCAGCAGTTACACCGGACTAGCGCGGAGCACAGATACGCAGTATTTT	CASSYTGLARSTDTQYF
many	NA	TRBV11-2	TRBJ1-5	TGTGCCAGCAGCTTGGGGGTCGGACAGCCCCAGCATTTT	CASSLGVGQPQHF
many	TRBD2	TRBV12-5	TRBJ2-3	TGTGCTAGTGGTTTGAATCTAGCGGGGGGGCTTGCAGATACGCAGTATTTT	CASGLNLAGGLADTQYF
many	NA	TRBV15	TRBJ1-1	TGTGCCACCAGCAGGGATAACAGGAACACTGAAGCTTTCTTT	CATSRDNRNTEAFF
NA	TRBD1	TRBV6-1	TRBJ2-3	TGTGCCAGCATTATCCTGGGGACAGGGGCAGATACGCAGTATTTT	CASIILGTGADTQYF
many	TRBD1	TRBV6-2/TRBV6-3	TRBJ2-1	TGTGCCAGCAGTTGGCGGACAGGGGGTCGGAATGAGCAGTTCTTC	CASSWRTGGRNEQFF
many	NA	TRBV2	TRBJ1-1	TGTGCCAGCAGTCTTGGGAGGGCGATCACTGAAGCTTTCTTT	CASSLGRAITEAFF
many	NA	TRBV20-1	TRBJ2-3	TGCAGTGTGCGGGGAAGGGTTGGTACGCAGTATTTT	CSVRGRVGTQYF
many	TRBD2	TRBV20-1	TRBJ2-1	TGCAGTGCTAGAGATCCCGAAGCGGGGGGATACAATGAGCAGTTCTTC	CSARDPEAGGYNEQFF
many	TRBD1	TRBV7-2	TRBJ1-4	TGTGCCAGCAGCTTACACGGACAGGGCGGTGATGAAAAACTGTTTTTT	CASSLHGQGGDEKLFF
many	TRBD2	TRBV3-1	TRBJ2-7	TGTGCCAGCAGCCGAGAACTAGCGGGGGCCTACGAGCAGTACTTC	CASSRELAGAYEQYF
few	NA	TRBV5-5	TRBJ1-5	TGTGCCAGCAGCTATAAGTGGGGGCTTGATCAGCCCCAGCATTTT	CASSYKWGLDQPQHF
NA	TRBD1	TRBV20-1	TRBJ1-1	TGCAGTGCTAGATCCAGGGGGGGGACTGAAGCTTTCTTT	CSARSRGGTEAFF
many	TRBD2	TRBV10-2	TRBJ2-3	TGCGCCAGCTTGAAGGGACTAGCGGGGATATCGGGGACAGATACGCAGTATTTT	CASLKGLAGISGTDTQYF
many	NA	TRBV7-2	TRBJ1-2	TGTGCCAGCAGCTCCGACAGGCGTAATGGCTACACCTTC	CASSSDRRNGYTF
NA	TRBD2	TRBV5-1	TRBJ2-1	TGCGCCAGCAGCTGGGCGGGACTAGCGAGTGTGAATGAGCAGTTCTTC	CASSWAGLASVNEQFF
many	TRBD1	TRBV28	TRBJ1-2	TGTGCCAGCAGCCCGGGACAGTCTTGGGATGGCTACACCTTC	CASSPGQSWDGYTF
many	NA	TRBV7-6	TRBJ2-1	TGTGCCAGCAGCCCACAGGGAGGGCTCAAGTTGCGGCAGTTCTTC	CASSPQGGLKLRQFF
many	TRBD2	TRBV6-5	TRBJ2-5	TGTGCCAGCAGTCTAGCGGGGACCACTCAAGAGACCCAGTACTTC	CASSLAGTTQETQYF
few	NA	TRBV14	TRBJ2-5	TGTGCCAGCAGCCAAGATTTACTATCAGGGACCCAGTACTTC	CASSQDLLSGTQYF
many	NA	TRBV5-6	TRBJ1-1	TGTGCCAGCAGCGGCACAGGGAGGAAGACTGAAGCTTTCTTT	CASSGTGRKTEAFF
many	NA	TRBV12-3/TRBV12-4	TRBJ2-2	TGTGCCAGCAGTTCGTACCCAGGGGACACCGGGGAGCTGTTTTTT	CASSSYPGDTGELFF
many	TRBD1	TRBV6-5	TRBJ1-1	TGTGCCAGCAGTTATGGGTTGGGACAGTTGAACACTGAAGCTTTCTTT	CASSYGLGQLNTEAFF
many	TRBD1	TRBV7-2	TRBJ2-5	TGTGCCAGCAGCTTAGAGCCGACAGGGGGCATGGAGACCCAGTACTTC	CASSLEPTGGMETQYF